Here is one TCR beta chain with its context. Its antigen is still unknown. The CDR3 runs to 14 residues. Germline lookup yields CDR1 MDHEN and CDR2 SYDVKM. V lost 1 base, J lost 1 base, and 7 bases lay in between. This record comes from a study of response to subunit inactivated influenza vaccine. Regarding the study as a whole: The authors proposed limited new T cell recruitment per seasonal influenza vaccination.

TCRdb fed the RT-PCR reads into MiXCR, producing one record per CDR3 protein. The sample holds approximately 310,000 distinct CDR3 sequences; 21% are singletons and the top ten take roughly 10%. The rearrangement uses TRBV28 and TRBJ1-1; D uncertain. The input for sequencing was PBMCs from blood, taken about 20 months after vaccination. The TCR was taken from a man in his fifties or sixties who received an inactivated influenza vaccine. Here the CDR3 DNA reads TGTGCCAGCAGTTTATTTACAGAGAACACTGAAGCTTTCTTT. Translation gives CASSLFTENTEAFF.